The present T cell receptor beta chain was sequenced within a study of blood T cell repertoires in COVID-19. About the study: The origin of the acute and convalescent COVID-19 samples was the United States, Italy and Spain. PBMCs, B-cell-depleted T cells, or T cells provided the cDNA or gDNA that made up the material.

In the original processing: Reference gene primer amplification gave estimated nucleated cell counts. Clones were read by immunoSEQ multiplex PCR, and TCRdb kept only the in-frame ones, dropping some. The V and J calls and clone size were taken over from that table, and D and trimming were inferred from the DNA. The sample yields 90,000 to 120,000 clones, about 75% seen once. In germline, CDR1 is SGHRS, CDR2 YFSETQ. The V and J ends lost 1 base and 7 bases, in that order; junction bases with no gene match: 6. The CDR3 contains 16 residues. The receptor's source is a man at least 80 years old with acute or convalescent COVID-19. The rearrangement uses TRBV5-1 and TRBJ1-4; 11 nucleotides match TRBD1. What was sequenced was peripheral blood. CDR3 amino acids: CASSLRTGTGGEKLFF. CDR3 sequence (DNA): TGCGCCAGCAGCTTGAGAACCGGGACAGGGGGTGAAAAACTGTTTTTT.